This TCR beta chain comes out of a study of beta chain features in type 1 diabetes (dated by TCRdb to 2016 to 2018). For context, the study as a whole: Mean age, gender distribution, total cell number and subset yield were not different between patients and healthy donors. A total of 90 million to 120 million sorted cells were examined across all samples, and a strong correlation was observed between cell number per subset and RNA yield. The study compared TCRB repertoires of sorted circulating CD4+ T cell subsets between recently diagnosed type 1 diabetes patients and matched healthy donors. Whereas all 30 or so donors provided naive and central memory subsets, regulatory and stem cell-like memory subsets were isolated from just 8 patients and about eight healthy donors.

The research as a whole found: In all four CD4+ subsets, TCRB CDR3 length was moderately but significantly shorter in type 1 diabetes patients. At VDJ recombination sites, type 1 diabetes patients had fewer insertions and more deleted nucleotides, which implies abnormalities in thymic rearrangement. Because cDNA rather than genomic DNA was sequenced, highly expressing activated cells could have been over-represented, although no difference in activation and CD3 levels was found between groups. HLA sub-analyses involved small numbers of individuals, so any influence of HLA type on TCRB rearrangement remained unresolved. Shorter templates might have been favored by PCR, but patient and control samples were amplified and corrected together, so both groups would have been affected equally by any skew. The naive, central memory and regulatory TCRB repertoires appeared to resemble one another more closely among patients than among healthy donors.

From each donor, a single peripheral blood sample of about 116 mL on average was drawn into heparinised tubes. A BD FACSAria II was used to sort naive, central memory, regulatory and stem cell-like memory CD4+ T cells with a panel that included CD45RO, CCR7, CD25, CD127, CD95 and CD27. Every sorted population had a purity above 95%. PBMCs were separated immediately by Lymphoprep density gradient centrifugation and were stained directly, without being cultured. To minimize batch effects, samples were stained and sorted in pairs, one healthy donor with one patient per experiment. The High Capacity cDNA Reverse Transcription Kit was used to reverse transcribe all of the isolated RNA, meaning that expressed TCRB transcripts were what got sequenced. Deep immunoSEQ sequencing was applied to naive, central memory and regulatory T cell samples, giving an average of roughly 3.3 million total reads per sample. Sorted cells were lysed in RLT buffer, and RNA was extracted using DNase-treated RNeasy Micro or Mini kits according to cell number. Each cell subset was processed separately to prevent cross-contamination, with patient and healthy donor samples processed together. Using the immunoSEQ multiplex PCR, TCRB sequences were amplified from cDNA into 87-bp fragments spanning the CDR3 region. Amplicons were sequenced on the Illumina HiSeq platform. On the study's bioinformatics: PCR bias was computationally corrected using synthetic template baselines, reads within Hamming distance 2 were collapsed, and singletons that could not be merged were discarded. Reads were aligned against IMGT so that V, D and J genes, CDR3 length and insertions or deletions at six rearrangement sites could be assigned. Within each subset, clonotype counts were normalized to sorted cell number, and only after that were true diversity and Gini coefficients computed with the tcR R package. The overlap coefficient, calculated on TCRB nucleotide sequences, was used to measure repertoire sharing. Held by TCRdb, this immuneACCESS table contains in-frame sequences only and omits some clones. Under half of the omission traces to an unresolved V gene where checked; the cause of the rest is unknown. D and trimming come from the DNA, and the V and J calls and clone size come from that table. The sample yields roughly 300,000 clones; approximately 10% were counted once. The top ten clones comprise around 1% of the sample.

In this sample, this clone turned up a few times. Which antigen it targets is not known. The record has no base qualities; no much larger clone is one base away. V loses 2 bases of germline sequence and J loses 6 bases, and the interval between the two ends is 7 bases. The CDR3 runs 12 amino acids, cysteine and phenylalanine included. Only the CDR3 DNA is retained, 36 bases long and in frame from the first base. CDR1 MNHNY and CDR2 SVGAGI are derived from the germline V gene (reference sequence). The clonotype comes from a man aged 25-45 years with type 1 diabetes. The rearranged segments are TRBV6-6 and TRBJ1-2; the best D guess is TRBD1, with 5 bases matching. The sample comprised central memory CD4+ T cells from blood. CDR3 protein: CASSYGRDGYTF. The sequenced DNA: TGTGCCAGCAGTTACGGCAGGGATGGCTACACCTTC.